This T cell receptor beta chain came from a study of breast tumors, draining lymph nodes, adjacent tissues. General study results and limits: Compared with lymph nodes, tumors were less diverse; compared with nontumor tissue, more. Compared with basal-like, luminal-like tumors shared significantly more repertoire with nontumor tissue.

Breast cancer patients provided tissue from their axillary draining lymph nodes. Details on this clonotype: The antigen is unknown.

Germline V gene data show CDR1 as MNHNY and CDR2 as SVGAGI (reference sequence). This CDR3 region has 14 residues. The ends lost 5 bases at V and 8 bases at J; junction bases unmatched: 7. TCRdb used MiXCR to reprocess the multiplex PCR reads, holding one entry per CDR3 protein. Altogether 150,000 to 250,000 distinct CDR3 sequences are present, approximately 30% being singletons, with the ten largest covering about 4.5%. This TCR came from a female donor with breast cancer. Some clones in this sample may be carry-over from other donors' samples. Input material: axillary lymph node tissue. The V call is TRBV6-6, the J call TRBJ1-2; 11 bases are shared with TRBD1. Written as DNA, the CDR3 is TGTGCCAGCAGTCACGGACAGGGGGCGAGCGGCTACACCTTC. Amino acid sequence: CASSHGQGASGYTF.